The 30 T cell receptor beta chains below come from one sample, sequenced in a study of response to subunit inactivated influenza vaccine. MiXCR, applied by TCRdb to the RT-PCR reads, yields one record per CDR3 protein. Of about 150,000 distinct CDR3 sequences in the sample, roughly 10% were seen once. The source material was CD8+ T cells sorted from PBMCs, sampled approximately 25 months after vaccination. Receptors were obtained from a man aged 50 to 69 who received an inactivated influenza vaccine.

This clonotype has just a few counts. The chain uses TRBV20-1 and TRBJ1-1; no reliable D call. The CDR3 length is 13 residues. V lost 3 bases to trimming and J lost 3 bases, with 11 bases between them. Germline V gene sequence: CDR1 DFQATT, CDR2 SNEGSKA (reference sequence). The CDR3 protein is CSASLVTDTEAFF. The CDR3 DNA is TGCAGTGCTAGTTTGGTTACGGACACTGAAGCTTTCTTT.

In this sample, this clonotype turned up many times. The chain has TRBV25-1 and TRBJ1-4; no reliable D call. Germline CDR1 MGHDK, CDR2 SYGVNS. This CDR3 comprises 11 residues. V was pared by 8 bases and J by 8 bases, with 9 bases between. CDR3 protein: CASRLGEKLFF. CDR3 nucleotide sequence: TGTGCCAGCCGGTTGGGGGAAAAACTGTTTTTT.

This clonotype was observed at least ten times. The V call is TRBV29-1, the J call TRBJ2-1; 9 bases are shared with TRBD2. The CDR3 is made up of 16 amino acids. Germline V gene data show CDR1 as SQVTM and CDR2 as ANQGSEA. J was trimmed by 6 bases and V by 0 bases; bases with no gene match: 9. The CDR3, as DNA: TGCAGCGTTGAAGATTTTTCGGGACTAGCTATCAATGAGCAGTTCTTC. It codes for CSVEDFSGLAINEQFF.

This clonotype appeared a few times. The chain recombines TRBV5-1 with TRBJ2-7, with TRBD1 matching 12 bases. Germline CDR1 is SGHRS and CDR2 is YFSETQ. Trimming cost V 4 bases and J 3 bases; bases outside gene matches: 11. CDR3 length equals 17 residues. For the CDR3, the DNA is TGCGCCAGCAGCCACGGGACAGGGGGCCCCCTCAACTACGAGCAGTACTTC. Protein sequence: CASSHGTGGPLNYEQYF.

This clonotype was detected only a few times. The chain joins TRBV5-1 to TRBJ2-1, with TRBD2 matching 11 bases. V gave up 4 bases and J gave up 8 bases; unmatched junction bases: 11. Germline V CDR1 and CDR2: SGHRS, YFSETQ. The CDR3 is 16 residues long. CDR3 nucleotides: TGCGCCAGCAGCCCTTGGGCTAGCGGGGGGCGGGATGAGCAGTTCTTC. It is translated as CASSPWASGGRDEQFF.

In this sample, this clonotype turned up a few times. The genes are TRBV15 and TRBJ2-7; possibly TRBD1 for D (6 bases). The ends were cut back, 0 bases at V and 1 base at J, with 10 bases in the middle. The CDR3 sequence is 15 residues long. Germline CDR1 reads LNHNV; CDR2 reads YYDKDF (reference sequence). The DNA for the CDR3 is TGTGCCACCAGCAGAGATCAGCAGGGGTCCTACGAGCAGTACTTC. Amino acids: CATSRDQQGSYEQYF.

Many counts were recorded for this clonotype. The chain employs TRBV3-1 and TRBJ1-1, with D hard to call. Trimming shortened V by 1 base and J by 6 bases, and 15 bases separated the two germline ends. The CDR3 runs 15 residues. CDR1 is LGHDT, CDR2 YNNKEL, per germline (reference sequence). This CDR3 is CASSQGGAMTPEAFF. CDR3 sequence (DNA): TGTGCCAGCAGCCAAGGGGGAGCGATGACCCCTGAAGCTTTCTTT.

This clonotype has only a few counts. The J gene is TRBJ2-1, the V gene TRBV7-9, with D perhaps matching TRBD2 (6 bases). CDR3 length equals 14 residues. V lost 2 bases and J 7 bases, leaving 12 bases between the germline ends. Germline-derived CDR1 and CDR2 are SEHNR and FQNEAQ (reference sequence). DNA of the CDR3: TGTGCCAGCAGCTTACGAGCGGGCGGGAATGAGCAGTTCTTC. Encoded protein: CASSLRAGGNEQFF.

This chain connects TRBV6-2 or TRBV6-3 to TRBJ2-7, with unresolved D. The V end lost 2 bases, the J end lost 2 bases, and 10 bases lay between the germline ends. The CDR3 spans 14 residues. From germline, CDR1 is MNHEY and CDR2 SVGEGT. Written as DNA, the CDR3 is TGTGCCAGCAGTTACGGCGGAGAGGCCTACGAGCAGTACTTC. This encodes CASSYGGEAYEQYF.

The genes are TRBV12-3 or TRBV12-4 and TRBJ2-5, with TRBD2 identical over 9 bases. V was pared by 3 bases and J by 1 base, with 6 bases of the junction left unmatched. This CDR3 has 16 residues. The CDR3 spells CASSFFGLAIQETQYF. CDR3 nucleotide sequence: TGTGCCAGCAGTTTCTTCGGACTAGCGATCCAAGAGACCCAGTACTTC.

This clonotype turned up a few times. The J gene is TRBJ2-3, the V gene TRBV25-1; D gene ambiguous. The germline gives CDR1 MGHDK, CDR2 SYGVNS. CDR3 size: 11 residues. Trimming pared 8 bases from V and 7 bases from J, leaving 10 bases between. The CDR3 spells CASGSVYTQYF. The CDR3 DNA sequence: TGTGCCAGCGGGTCCGTTTATACGCAGTATTTT. Full variable domain (missing parts from reference TRBV25-1 and TRBJ2-3): EADIYQTPRYLVIGTGKKITLECSQTMGHDKMYWYQQDPGMELHLIHYSYGVNSTEKGDLSSESTVSRIRTEHFPLTLESARPSHTSQYLCASGSVYTQYFGPGTRLTVL.

This clonotype was seen a handful of times. The J gene is TRBJ1-1, the V gene TRBV20-1; no clear D. Trimming cost V 0 bases and J 6 bases, with 20 bases left between them. Germline V gives CDR1 DFQATT, CDR2 SNEGSKA (reference sequence). CDR3 length equals 16 residues. The CDR3 coding sequence is TGCAGTGCTAGAGATTTTTTTGGCGACCACCCCTCTGAAGCTTTCTTT. Amino acid sequence: CSARDFFGDHPSEAFF.

This sequence joins TRBV7-9 and TRBJ2-7; no reliable D call. Trimming stripped 5 bases from V and 7 bases from J, with 12 bases between. This CDR3 is 12 amino acids long. Germline values: CDR1 SEHNR, CDR2 FQNEAQ (reference sequence). Here the CDR3 DNA reads TGTGCCAGCAGCCCAACAAGTTTTGAGCAGTACTTC. Protein product: CASSPTSFEQYF.

This chain connects TRBV20-1 to TRBJ2-2; 8 positions agree with TRBD1. CDR3 size: 16 residues. In germline, CDR1 is DFQATT, CDR2 SNEGSKA (reference sequence). V lost 4 bases to trimming and J lost 5 bases; unmatched junction nucleotides: 12. The CDR3 loop reads CSAIPGTGPGTGELFF. The CDR3 DNA is TGCAGTGCTATTCCCGGGACAGGCCCGGGGACCGGGGAGCTGTTTTTT.

The rearrangement uses TRBV6-2 or TRBV6-3 and TRBJ2-1; D might be TRBD2 (5 bases). Between the trimmed V and J ends, which lost 7 bases and 10 bases, there was a span of 14 bases. The CDR3 totals 12 residues. CDR1 is MNHEY and CDR2 is SVGEGT in the germline V gene. The CDR3 nucleotides are TGTGCCAGCACCACTGTACTAGGCGAGCAGTTCTTC. Translating gives CASTTVLGEQFF.

CDR3 sequence (DNA): TGTGCCACCAGTTCACAGGGTTACCAAGAGACCCAGTACTTC. Translating gives CATSSQGYQETQYF. The chain combines TRBV24-1 with TRBJ2-5, with D perhaps matching TRBD1 (6 bases). Trimming removed 6 bases from V and 0 bases from J, with 10 bases in between. The CDR3 runs to 14 residues. CDR1 is KGHDR and CDR2 is SFDVKD in the germline V gene.

The J gene is TRBJ2-7, the V gene TRBV5-8; a weak D match, TRBD1 (5 bases). The ends were cut back, 10 bases at V and 0 bases at J, with 14 bases in the middle. Per the germline V gene, CDR1 is SGHTS and CDR2 is YDEGEE. This CDR3 has 13 residues. The CDR3 spells CAGASLTSYEQYF. CDR3 coding DNA: TGTGCCGGGGCCAGCCTGACCTCCTACGAGCAGTACTTC.

There are a few counts of this clonotype. V gene TRBV7-9 combines with J gene TRBJ1-3, with D tentatively TRBD1 (6 bases). Germline CDR1 SEHNR, CDR2 FQNEAQ (reference sequence). This CDR3 has 16 amino acids. The ends were cut back, 6 bases at V and 0 bases at J, with 15 bases in the middle. CDR3 DNA: TGTGCCAGCAGTGCAGGGGCCACTCACTCTGGAAACACCATATATTTT. It encodes CASSAGATHSGNTIYF.

The DNA of the CDR3 is TGTGCCAGCACCGAGGACAGGGCTAACTATGGCTACACCTTC. Translated, it gives CASTEDRANYGYTF. The chain employs TRBV6-1 and TRBJ1-2; 8 nucleotides line up with TRBD1. The CDR3 is 14 amino acids. V trimming: 7 bases; J trimming: 0 bases; junction bases outside the gene matches: 4. Germline values: CDR1 MNHNS, CDR2 SASEGT.

The table lists this clonotype with many counts. J is TRBJ1-1 and V is TRBV6-5; a weak D match, TRBD1 (6 bases). CDR1 and CDR2 (germline): MNHEY, SVGAGI. CDR3 length: 16 amino acids. The V end was cut by 4 bases, the J end by 4 bases, with 19 bases between. The CDR3 nucleotides are TGTGCCAGCAGTTTCAGTCTCACTATAGGGGGCACTGAAGCTTTCTTT. Translating gives CASSFSLTIGGTEAFF.

This clonotype was detected a few times. The CDR3 bases are TGTGCCAGCAGTTATACTGTGCGGGGTTACAATGAGCAGTTCTTC. Its translation: CASSYTVRGYNEQFF. The rearrangement joins TRBV6-2 or TRBV6-3 to TRBJ2-1; D possibly corresponds to TRBD2 (6 bases). The germline CDR1 and CDR2 sequences are MNHEY and SVGEGT. The CDR3 extends over 15 amino acids. V lost 3 bases, J lost 4 bases, and 13 bases lay in between.

The rearrangement links TRBV12-3 or TRBV12-4 to TRBJ2-3; D is possibly TRBD2 (5 bases). The CDR3 totals 15 residues. Trimming took off 7 bases at V and 6 bases at J, with 20 bases between the two ends. The CDR3 sequence: CASTPIERSMDTQYF. CDR3 DNA: TGTGCCAGCACCCCGATCGAGCGGAGCATGGATACGCAGTATTTT.

At least ten counts were recorded for this clonotype. The chain joins TRBV11-2 to TRBJ1-6, with D possibly matching TRBD1 (6 bases). V dropped 2 bases and J dropped 8 bases, with 13 bases sitting between them. This CDR3 contains 15 residues. CDR1 is SGHAT and CDR2 is FQNNGV in the germline V gene. CDR3 coding DNA: TGTGCCAGCAGCTTATACAGGGATCGGGATTCACCCCTCCACTTT. Residues: CASSLYRDRDSPLHF.

In its sample, this clonotype was seen many times. In nucleotides, the CDR3 is TGTGCCAGTGACAGTTACACCGGGGAGCTGTTTTTT. The encoded protein is CASDSYTGELFF. V and J are TRBV12-3 or TRBV12-4 and TRBJ2-2, with a weak D call TRBD1 (5 bases). V was clipped by 9 bases and J by 3 bases, with 8 bases between them. CDR3 length: 12 residues.

This clonotype showed up just a few times. The chain uses TRBV11-2 and TRBJ2-2, with a weak D call TRBD2 (6 bases). V was shortened by 4 bases and J by 5 bases, with 14 bases between the two germline ends. Per germline, CDR1 SGHAT and CDR2 FQNNGV. The length of the CDR3 is 15 residues. The CDR3 loop reads CASSSVVGRTGELFF. The CDR3 nucleotides read TGTGCCAGCAGCTCAGTGGTAGGGAGGACCGGGGAGCTGTTTTTT.

This clonotype was seen a handful of times. The rearrangement joins TRBV7-9 to TRBJ2-1; D remains ambiguous. CDR1 SEHNR and CDR2 FQNEAQ come from the germline V gene (reference sequence). V shed 5 bases and J shed 8 bases, with 22 bases lying between them. CDR3 length equals 16 residues. The CDR3 coding sequence is TGTGCCAGCAGCCCCGGCCGGGCAGCGACGGTCCATGAGCAGTTCTTC. Translated, it gives CASSPGRAATVHEQFF.

This clonotype was seen more than once but under ten times. The chain uses TRBV29-1 and TRBJ2-1, with 7 bases that match TRBD2. After removal of 3 bases from V and 3 bases from J, the junction contained 5 bases not matched to a gene. The germline CDR1 and CDR2 sequences are SQVTM and ANQGSEA. This CDR3 spans 14 amino acids. CDR3: CSVDTSVHYNEQFF. DNA for the CDR3: TGCAGCGTTGACACTAGCGTTCACTACAATGAGCAGTTCTTC.

The genes are TRBV5-6 and TRBJ2-5; tentatively, D is TRBD2 (5 bases). Trimming left V 1 base short and J 1 base short, with 11 bases between. Germline CDR1 and CDR2: SGHDT and YYEEEE. CDR3 length: 15 residues. The CDR3 nucleotides are TGTGCCAGCAGCTTGTTCCTAGCTCCCCAAGAGACCCAGTACTTC. Translated, it gives CASSLFLAPQETQYF.

The J gene is TRBJ1-2, the V gene TRBV6-5, with TRBD1 matching over 7 bases. Germline assignment: CDR1 MNHEY and CDR2 SVGAGI. Germline trimming cut 0 bases from V and 4 bases from J; bases unmatched to any gene: 5. The CDR3 contains 15 residues. The chain's CDR3 is CASSYSGTAGYGYTF. The CDR3 nucleotides are TGTGCCAGCAGTTACTCTGGGACAGCTGGCTATGGCTACACCTTC.

The chain is built from TRBV15 and TRBJ1-5; D remains unclear. Germline lookup yields CDR1 LNHNV and CDR2 YYDKDF (reference sequence). Trimming removed 5 bases from V and 1 base from J, with 6 bases in between. The CDR3 extends over 13 amino acids. CDR3 loop: CATSLGSNQPQHF. CDR3 sequence (DNA): TGTGCCACCAGCTTGGGGAGCAATCAGCCCCAGCATTTT.